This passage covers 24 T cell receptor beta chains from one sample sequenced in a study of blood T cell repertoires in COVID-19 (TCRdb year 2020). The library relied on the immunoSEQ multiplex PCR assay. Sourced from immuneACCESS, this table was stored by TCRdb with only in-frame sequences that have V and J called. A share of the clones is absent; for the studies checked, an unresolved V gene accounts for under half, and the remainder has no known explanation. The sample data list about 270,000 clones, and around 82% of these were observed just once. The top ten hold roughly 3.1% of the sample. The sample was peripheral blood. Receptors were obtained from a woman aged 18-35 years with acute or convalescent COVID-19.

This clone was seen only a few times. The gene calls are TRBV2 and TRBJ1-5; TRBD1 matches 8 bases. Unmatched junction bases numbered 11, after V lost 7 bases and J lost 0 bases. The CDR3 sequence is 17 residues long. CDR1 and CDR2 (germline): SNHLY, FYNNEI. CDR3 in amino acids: CASKELQGVFSNQPQHF. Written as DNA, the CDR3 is TGTGCCAGCAAAGAACTACAGGGGGTGTTTAGCAATCAGCCCCAGCATTTT.

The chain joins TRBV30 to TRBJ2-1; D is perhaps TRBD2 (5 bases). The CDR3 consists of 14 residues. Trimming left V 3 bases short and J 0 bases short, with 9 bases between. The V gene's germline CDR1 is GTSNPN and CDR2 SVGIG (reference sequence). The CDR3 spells CAWRAESSYNEQFF. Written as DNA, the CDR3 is TGTGCCTGGAGAGCGGAAAGCTCCTACAATGAGCAGTTCTTC.

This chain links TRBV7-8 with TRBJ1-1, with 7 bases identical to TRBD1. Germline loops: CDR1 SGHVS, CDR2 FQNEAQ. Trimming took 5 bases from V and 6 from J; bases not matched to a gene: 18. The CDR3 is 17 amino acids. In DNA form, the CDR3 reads TGTGCCAGCAGCCCTTACTCCTTCCTTCAGGGGGGTGCTGAAGCTTTCTTT. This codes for CASSPYSFLQGGAEAFF.

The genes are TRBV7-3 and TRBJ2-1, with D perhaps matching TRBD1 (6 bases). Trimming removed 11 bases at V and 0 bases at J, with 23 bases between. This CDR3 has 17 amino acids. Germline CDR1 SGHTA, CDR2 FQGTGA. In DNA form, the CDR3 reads TGTGCCGGACCGGGACACCGTGACAGAAACTCCTACAATGAGCAGTTCTTC. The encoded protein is CAGPGHRDRNSYNEQFF. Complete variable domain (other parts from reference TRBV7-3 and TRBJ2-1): GAGVSQTPSNKVTEKGKYVELRCDPISGHTALYWYRQSLGQGPEFLIYFQGTGAADDSGLPNDRFFAVRPEGSVSTLKIQRTERGDSAVYLCAGPGHRDRNSYNEQFFGPGTRLTVL.

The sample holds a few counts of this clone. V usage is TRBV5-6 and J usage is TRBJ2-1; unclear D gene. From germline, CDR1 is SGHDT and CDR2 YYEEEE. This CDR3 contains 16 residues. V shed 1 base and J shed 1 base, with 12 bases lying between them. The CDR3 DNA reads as TGTGCCAGCAGCTTGCCGCGAGAGTCATCCTACAATGAGCAGTTCTTC. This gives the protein CASSLPRESSYNEQFF.

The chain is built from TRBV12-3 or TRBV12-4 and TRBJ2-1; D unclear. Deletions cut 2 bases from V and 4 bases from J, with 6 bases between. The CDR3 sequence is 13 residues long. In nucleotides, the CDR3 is TGTGCCAGCAGTTTACAGACATACAATGAGCAGTTCTTC. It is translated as CASSLQTYNEQFF.

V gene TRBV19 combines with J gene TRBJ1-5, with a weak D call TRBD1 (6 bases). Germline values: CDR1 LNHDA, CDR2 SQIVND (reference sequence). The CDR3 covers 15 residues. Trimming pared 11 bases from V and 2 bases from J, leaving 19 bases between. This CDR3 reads CAAGAALDGNQPQHF. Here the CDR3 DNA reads TGTGCCGCGGGGGCAGCGCTGGATGGCAATCAGCCCCAGCATTTT.

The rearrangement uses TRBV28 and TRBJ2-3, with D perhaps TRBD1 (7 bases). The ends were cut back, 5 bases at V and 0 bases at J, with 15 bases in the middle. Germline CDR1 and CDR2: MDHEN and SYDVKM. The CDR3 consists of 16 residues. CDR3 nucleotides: TGTGCCAGCAGTCAGCCAGGGGGGATCAGCACAGATACGCAGTATTTT. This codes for CASSQPGGISTDTQYF.

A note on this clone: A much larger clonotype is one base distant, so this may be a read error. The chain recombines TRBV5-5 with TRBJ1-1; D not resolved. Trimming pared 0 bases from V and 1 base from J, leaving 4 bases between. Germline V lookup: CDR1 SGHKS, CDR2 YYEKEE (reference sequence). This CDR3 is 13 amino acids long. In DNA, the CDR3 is TGTGCCAGCAGCTTGGGCAGGAACACTGAAGCTTTCTTT. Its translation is CASSLGRNTEAFF.

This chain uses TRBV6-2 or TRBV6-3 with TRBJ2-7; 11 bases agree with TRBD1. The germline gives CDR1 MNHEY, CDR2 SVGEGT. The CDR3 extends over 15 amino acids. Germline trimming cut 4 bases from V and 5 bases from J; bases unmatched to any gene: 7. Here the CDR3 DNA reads TGTGCCAGCAGTTCCACCGGGACAGGGGGACACGAGCAGTACTTC. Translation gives CASSSTGTGGHEQYF.

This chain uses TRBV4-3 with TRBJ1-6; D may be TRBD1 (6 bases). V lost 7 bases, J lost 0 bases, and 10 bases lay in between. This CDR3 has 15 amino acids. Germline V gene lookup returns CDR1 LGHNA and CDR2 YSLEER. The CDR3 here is CASNDRSSYNSPLHF. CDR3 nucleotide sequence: TGCGCCAGCAACGACAGGAGCTCCTATAATTCACCCCTCCACTTT.

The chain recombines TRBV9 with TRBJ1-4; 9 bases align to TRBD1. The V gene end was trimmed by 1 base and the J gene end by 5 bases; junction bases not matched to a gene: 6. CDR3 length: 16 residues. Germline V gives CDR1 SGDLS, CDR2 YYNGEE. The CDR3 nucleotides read TGTGCCAGCAGCGTAACTACAGGGGGCGCGAATGAAAAACTGTTTTTT. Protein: CASSVTTGGANEKLFF.

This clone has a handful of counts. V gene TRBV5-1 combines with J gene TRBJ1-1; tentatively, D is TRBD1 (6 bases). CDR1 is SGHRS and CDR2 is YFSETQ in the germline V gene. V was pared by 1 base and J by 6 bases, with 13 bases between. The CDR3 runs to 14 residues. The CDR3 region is CASSLTQGGAEAFF. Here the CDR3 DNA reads TGCGCCAGCAGCTTGACACAGGGCGGCGCTGAAGCTTTCTTT.

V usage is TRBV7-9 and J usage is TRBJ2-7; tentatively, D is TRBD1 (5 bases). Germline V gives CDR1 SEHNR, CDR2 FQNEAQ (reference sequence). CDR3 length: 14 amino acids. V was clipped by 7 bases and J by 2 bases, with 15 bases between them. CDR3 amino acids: CASISSRAPYEQYF. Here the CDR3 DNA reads TGTGCCAGCATCTCTTCCAGGGCGCCCTACGAGCAGTACTTC.

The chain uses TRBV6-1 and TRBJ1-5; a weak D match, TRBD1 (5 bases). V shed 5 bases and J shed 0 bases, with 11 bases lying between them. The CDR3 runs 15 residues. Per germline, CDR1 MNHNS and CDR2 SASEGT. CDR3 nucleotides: TGTGCCAGCAGTAACACAGGCTATAGCAATCAGCCCCAGCATTTT. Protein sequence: CASSNTGYSNQPQHF.

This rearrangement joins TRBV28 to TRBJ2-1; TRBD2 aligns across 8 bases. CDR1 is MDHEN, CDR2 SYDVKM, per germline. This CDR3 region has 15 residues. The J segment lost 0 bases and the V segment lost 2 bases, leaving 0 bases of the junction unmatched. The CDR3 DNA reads TGTGCCAGCAGTTTAGGGACTAGCTCCTACAATGAGCAGTTCTTC. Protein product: CASSLGTSSYNEQFF.

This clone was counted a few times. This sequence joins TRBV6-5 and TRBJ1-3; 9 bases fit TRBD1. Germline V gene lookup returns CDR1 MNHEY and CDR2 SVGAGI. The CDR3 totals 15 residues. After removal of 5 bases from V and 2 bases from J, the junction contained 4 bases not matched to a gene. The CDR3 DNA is TGTGCCAGCAGTCCGCGGACAGGGGCTGGAAACACCATATATTTT. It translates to CASSPRTGAGNTIYF.

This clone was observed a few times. In DNA form, the CDR3 reads TGTGCCAGCAGCCAAGTGGGGGCTGGCTACACCTTC. Translation: CASSQVGAGYTF. The rearrangement joins TRBV3-1 (or the pseudogene TRBV3-2) to TRBJ1-2; a possible D gene is TRBD1 (6 bases). The CDR3 is 12 residues long. CDR1 and CDR2 from the germline V gene are LGHDT and YNNKEL (reference sequence). V lost 1 base and J 7 bases, leaving 7 bases between the germline ends.

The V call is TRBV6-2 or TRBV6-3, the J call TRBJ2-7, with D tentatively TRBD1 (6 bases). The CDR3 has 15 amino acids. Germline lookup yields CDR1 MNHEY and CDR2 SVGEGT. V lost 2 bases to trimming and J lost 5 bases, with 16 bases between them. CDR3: CASSYAFQGSHEQYF. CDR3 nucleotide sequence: TGTGCCAGCAGTTACGCTTTCCAGGGGTCCCACGAGCAGTACTTC.

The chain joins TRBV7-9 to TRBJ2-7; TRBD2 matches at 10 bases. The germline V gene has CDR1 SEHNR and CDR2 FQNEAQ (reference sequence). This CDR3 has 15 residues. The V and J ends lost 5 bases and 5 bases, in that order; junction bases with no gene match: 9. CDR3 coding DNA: TGTGCCAGCAGCCCTAGCGGGAGAAGGGGGAACGAGCAGTACTTC. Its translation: CASSPSGRRGNEQYF.

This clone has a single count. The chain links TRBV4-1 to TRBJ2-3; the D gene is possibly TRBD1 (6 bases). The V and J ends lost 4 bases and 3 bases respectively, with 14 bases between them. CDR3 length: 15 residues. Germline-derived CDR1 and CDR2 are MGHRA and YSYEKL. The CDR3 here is CASSRNPGQTDTQYF. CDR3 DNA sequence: TGCGCCAGCAGCCGAAATCCCGGACAGACAGATACGCAGTATTTT.

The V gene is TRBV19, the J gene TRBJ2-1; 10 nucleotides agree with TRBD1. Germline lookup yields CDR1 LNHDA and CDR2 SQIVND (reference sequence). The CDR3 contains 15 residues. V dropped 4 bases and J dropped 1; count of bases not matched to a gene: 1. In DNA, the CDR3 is TGTGCCAGTAGTAGACAGGGGGCGTCCTACAATGAGCAGTTCTTC. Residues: CASSRQGASYNEQFF.

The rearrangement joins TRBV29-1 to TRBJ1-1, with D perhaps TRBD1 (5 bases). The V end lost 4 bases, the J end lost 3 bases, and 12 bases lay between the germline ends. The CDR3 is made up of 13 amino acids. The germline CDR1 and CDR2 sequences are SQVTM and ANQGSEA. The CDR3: CSVAGGEDTEAFF. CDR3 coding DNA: TGCAGCGTTGCCGGGGGGGAGGACACTGAAGCTTTCTTT.

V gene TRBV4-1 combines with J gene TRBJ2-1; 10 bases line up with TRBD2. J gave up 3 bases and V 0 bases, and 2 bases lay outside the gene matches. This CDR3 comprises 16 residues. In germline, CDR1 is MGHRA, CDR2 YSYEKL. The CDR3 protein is CASSQDTSGIYNEQFF. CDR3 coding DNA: TGCGCCAGCAGCCAAGATACTAGCGGGATCTACAATGAGCAGTTCTTC.